The rows below give T cell receptor beta chains drawn from one sample of a study of T cell repertoires in cytomegalovirus infection. No antigen is known for these receptors. TCRdb independently ran MiXCR on the reads; one entry per CDR3 protein. The table records 450,000 to 600,000 distinct CDR3 sequences, approximately 40% of them present only once. The source was cultured PBMCs, collected from culture after CMV antigen stimulation. The source of these receptors is a human donor in good health (CMV status not recorded). Some clones in this sample may be carry-over from other donors' samples. Each CDR3 is given with its conserved first and last residue. The order of the fields is V gene, D gene, J gene, clone size, CDR3 protein, CDR3 DNA. A D gene is named only where the DNA matches it firmly. For some rows the clone size is stated as once, few or many, or as a class when expanded; others skip it.

V: TRBV7-9
D: .
J: TRBJ2-3
size: few
CDR3: CASTLTRGSTDTQYF
DNA: TGTGCCAGCACCCTTACGCGGGGAAGCACAGATACGCAGTATTTT

V: TRBV7-2
D: TRBD2
J: TRBJ2-7
size: many
CDR3: CASSPGLAGTYEQYF
DNA: TGTGCCAGCAGCCCGGGACTAGCGGGTACCTACGAGCAGTACTTC

V: TRBV5-1
D: .
J: TRBJ2-7
size: .
CDR3: CASSSSTYSRSYEQYF
DNA: TGCGCCAGCAGCTCCTCGACCTACTCCAGAAGCTACGAGCAGTACTTC

V: TRBV6-2/TRBV6-3
D: .
J: TRBJ2-2
size: few
CDR3: CASSPRSGRIRTGELFF
DNA: TGTGCCAGCAGTCCACGGTCAGGAAGGATCAGAACCGGGGAGCTGTTTTTT

V: TRBV6-2/TRBV6-3
D: .
J: TRBJ2-5
size: .
CDR3: CASSLWIGPYQETQYF
DNA: TGTGCCAGCAGTTTGTGGATAGGCCCTTACCAAGAGACCCAGTACTTC

V: TRBV7-2
D: TRBD2
J: TRBJ2-7
size: many
CDR3: CASSLSMREGYEQYF
DNA: TGTGCCAGCAGCCTCTCGATGCGGGAGGGGTACGAGCAGTACTTC

V: TRBV7-9
D: TRBD2
J: TRBJ2-2
size: few
CDR3: CASSASGRANTGELFF
DNA: TGTGCCAGCAGCGCGAGCGGGAGGGCGAACACCGGGGAGCTGTTTTTT

V: TRBV7-9
D: .
J: TRBJ2-7
size: .
CDR3: CASSSRPVWGSSYEQYF
DNA: TGTGCCAGCAGCTCTCGTCCCGTTTGGGGCAGCTCCTACGAGCAGTACTTC

V: TRBV6-8
D: .
J: TRBJ2-3
size: .
CDR3: CASSAEWTDTQYF
DNA: TGTGCCAGCAGTGCCGAGTGGACAGATACGCAGTATTTT

V: TRBV5-1
D: .
J: TRBJ2-7
size: .
CDR3: CASSLVQVGGEQYF
DNA: TGCGCCAGCAGCTTGGTTCAGGTTGGTGGCGAGCAGTACTTC

V: TRBV12-3/TRBV12-4
D: .
J: TRBJ1-1
size: few
CDR3: CASSLLSGRDTEAFF
DNA: TGTGCCAGCAGTTTACTTTCGGGACGGGACACTGAAGCTTTCTTT

V: TRBV28
D: TRBD1
J: TRBJ1-4
size: .
CDR3: CASTLRGTANEKLFF
DNA: TGTGCCAGCACCCTCCGCGGGACAGCTAATGAAAAACTGTTTTTT

V: TRBV20-1
D: TRBD2
J: TRBJ2-1
size: .
CDR3: CSALGLASNEQFF
DNA: TGCAGTGCTCTCGGACTAGCCTCCAATGAGCAGTTCTTC

V: TRBV7-2
D: .
J: TRBJ2-1
size: many
CDR3: CASSLGAASGEQFF
DNA: TGTGCCAGCAGCTTAGGGGCCGCTTCGGGTGAGCAGTTCTTC

V: TRBV28
D: TRBD1
J: TRBJ1-1
size: few
CDR3: CATGTGTTEAFF
DNA: TGTGCCACGGGGACAGGGACCACTGAAGCTTTCTTT

V: TRBV5-4
D: TRBD1
J: TRBJ2-3
size: .
CDR3: CASSFQGAGTDTQYF
DNA: TGTGCCAGCAGCTTCCAGGGGGCCGGCACAGATACGCAGTATTTT

V: TRBV6-2/TRBV6-3
D: TRBD1
J: TRBJ2-7
size: .
CDR3: CASRTIPGQGAQGSYEQYF
DNA: TGTGCCAGCAGGACTATACCGGGACAGGGGGCCCAGGGTTCCTACGAGCAGTACTTC

V: TRBV7-2
D: .
J: TRBJ1-1
size: .
CDR3: CASSGTIDTEAFF
DNA: TGTGCCAGCTCTGGGACGATAGACACTGAAGCTTTCTTT

V: TRBV29-1
D: .
J: TRBJ2-7
size: .
CDR3: CSVEGLGPYEQYF
DNA: TGCAGCGTTGAGGGTCTGGGGCCCTACGAGCAGTACTTC

V: TRBV4-1
D: .
J: TRBJ1-1
size: .
CDR3: CASSQDHQGSAEAFF
DNA: TGCGCCAGCAGCCAAGATCATCAGGGATCGGCTGAAGCTTTCTTT

V: TRBV27
D: .
J: TRBJ2-5
size: once
CDR3: CASSPIGGVGIETQYF
DNA: TGTGCCAGCAGTCCCATCGGAGGGGTAGGAATCGAGACCCAGTACTTC

V: TRBV7-2
D: .
J: TRBJ2-3
size: .
CDR3: CASSPPAAANTQYF
DNA: TGTGCCAGCAGCCCCCCGGCCGCCGCGAATACGCAGTATTTT

V: TRBV7-2
D: TRBD1
J: TRBJ2-3
size: .
CDR3: CASSSGTGADTQYF
DNA: TGTGCCAGCAGCTCGGGGACAGGGGCCGATACGCAGTATTTT

V: TRBV19
D: TRBD2
J: TRBJ2-2
size: few
CDR3: CASSPRLAGGSKANTGELFF
DNA: TGTGCCAGTAGTCCAAGACTAGCGGGAGGATCAAAAGCGAACACCGGGGAGCTGTTTTTT

V: TRBV6-2/TRBV6-3
D: .
J: TRBJ2-6
size: once
CDR3: CASSYDGGGGANVLTF
DNA: TGTGCCAGCAGTTACGACGGGGGCGGTGGGGCCAACGTCCTGACTTTC

V: TRBV7-2
D: .
J: TRBJ1-4
size: .
CDR3: CASSVDSTTNEKLFF
DNA: TGTGCCAGCAGCGTTGACAGCACAACTAATGAAAAACTGTTTTTT

V: TRBV6-2/TRBV6-3
D: .
J: TRBJ1-4
size: .
CDR3: CASTHRAMGYQEKLFF
DNA: TGTGCCAGCACCCACAGGGCGATGGGTTATCAGGAAAAACTGTTTTTT

V: TRBV20-1
D: TRBD1
J: TRBJ2-5
size: .
CDR3: CGGQVQETQYF
DNA: TGCGGGGGACAGGTCCAAGAGACCCAGTACTTC

V: TRBV12-3/TRBV12-4
D: .
J: TRBJ1-2
size: .
CDR3: CASSFISVSYGYTF
DNA: TGTGCCAGCAGTTTTATCTCAGTGAGCTATGGCTACACCTTC

V: TRBV7-2
D: .
J: TRBJ2-7
size: few
CDR3: CASSLPLPGGPYEQYF
DNA: TGTGCCAGCAGCTTGCCCCTCCCCGGGGGCCCCTACGAGCAGTACTTC

V: TRBV27
D: .
J: TRBJ1-2
size: .
CDR3: CASRGGSTQYGYTF
DNA: TGTGCCAGCAGGGGAGGCAGCACCCAATATGGCTACACCTTC

V: TRBV19
D: .
J: TRBJ1-5
size: few
CDR3: CASSMADKADQPQHF
DNA: TGTGCCAGTAGTATGGCAGATAAGGCGGATCAGCCCCAGCATTTT

V: TRBV7-2
D: TRBD2
J: TRBJ2-1
size: few
CDR3: CASSPQRERNEQFF
DNA: TGTGCCAGCAGCCCTCAGCGGGAGAGGAATGAGCAGTTCTTC

V: TRBV28
D: .
J: TRBJ2-1
size: .
CDR3: CASSLPGRGRSNEQFF
DNA: TGTGCCAGCAGTCTTCCCGGACGCGGTCGGTCGAATGAGCAGTTCTTC

V: TRBV7-2
D: .
J: TRBJ2-7
size: .
CDR3: CASSSSVAREQYF
DNA: TGTGCCAGCAGCTCCTCTGTAGCGCGCGAGCAGTACTTC

V: TRBV14
D: .
J: TRBJ1-1
size: .
CDR3: CASSQDWENEAFF
DNA: TGTGCCAGCAGCCAAGACTGGGAGAATGAAGCTTTCTTT

V: TRBV7-2
D: TRBD2
J: TRBJ2-3
size: few
CDR3: CASSSRGRVIDTQYF
DNA: TGTGCCAGCAGCTCCCGTGGGAGGGTAATAGATACGCAGTATTTT

V: TRBV5-1
D: .
J: TRBJ1-1
size: .
CDR3: CASTGGKTEAFF
DNA: TGCGCCAGCACCGGTGGCAAAACTGAAGCTTTCTTT